The TCR beta chain under discussion was sequenced for a study of T and B cells in COVID-19 patients. Study-level background: Of around 21 active-infection patients, roughly 18 carried comorbidities linked to unfavorable COVID-19 outcome. The study, taken as a whole, reports: Early severe-case samples and blood from mildly ill patients during symptoms were in short supply. No sequencing was yet done of CD4+, regulatory or CD8+ subsets, or of SARS-CoV-2-responsive or tetramer+ sorted cells.

TRB rearrangements were amplified by multiplex PCR with BIOMED2 TRB-A/B primers. TCRdb redid the calling of the multiplex PCR reads with MiXCR, one entry per CDR3 protein. The sample has around 7,600 distinct CDR3 sequences; over 35% are singletons. TRB was amplified from around 250-500 ng of blood genomic DNA. This CDR3 comprises 14 residues. Trimming removed 5 bases at V and 3 bases at J, with 14 bases between. Germline loops: CDR1 MNHEY, CDR2 SMNVEV (reference sequence). Concerning this clonotype: The antigen remains undetermined.

This TCR was sampled from a human donor who had recovered from COVID-19. V usage is TRBV27 and J usage is TRBJ2-7, with D unresolved. Sequenced sample: blood. The CDR3 loop is CASSLNYDSYEQYF. DNA for the CDR3: TGTGCCAGCAGTCTAAACTACGATAGCTACGAGCAGTACTTC.